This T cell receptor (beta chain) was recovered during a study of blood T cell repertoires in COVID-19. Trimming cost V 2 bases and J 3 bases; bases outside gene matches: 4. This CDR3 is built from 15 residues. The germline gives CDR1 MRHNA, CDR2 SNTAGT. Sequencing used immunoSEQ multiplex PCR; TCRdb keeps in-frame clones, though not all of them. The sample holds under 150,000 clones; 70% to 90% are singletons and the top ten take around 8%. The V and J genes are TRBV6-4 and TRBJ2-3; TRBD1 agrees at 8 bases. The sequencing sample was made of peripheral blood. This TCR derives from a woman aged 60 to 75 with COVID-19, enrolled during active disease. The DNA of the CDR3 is TGTGCCAGCAGTGACGGCCAGGGGGCTACAGATACGCAGTATTTT. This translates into CASSDGQGATDTQYF.